These 27 T cell receptor beta chains were sequenced from one sample in a study of Graves' ophthalmopathy and Graves' hyperthyroidism (dated by TCRdb to 2016 to 2019). Sequencer: Illumina HiSeq 2000. For repertoire sequencing, the TCR beta CDR3 regions were amplified from RNA transcripts. HTBI primers and the Qiagen OneStep RT-PCR kit were used in a first-round RT-PCR, which was followed by a second-round multiplex PCR, size selection and purification. The public reads were reanalyzed by TCRdb: fastp trimming at Q25, MiXCR alignment, in-frame beta chains only. A single entry per CDR3 protein holds the most common genes and DNA from its merged rows. Recorded for this sample are roughly 700,000 distinct CDR3 sequences; 40% of them occurred a single time. Approximately 43% of the sample is taken by the ten largest. The material sequenced was peripheral blood. The receptors come from an adult man with Graves' ophthalmopathy.

The chain links TRBV7-8 to TRBJ1-2; D is perhaps TRBD1 (6 bases). Germline loops: CDR1 SGHVS, CDR2 FQNEAQ. The germline V and J ends were trimmed by 3 bases and 8 bases, with 16 bases remaining between them. The CDR3 runs to 14 residues. The CDR3 sequence: CASSLEGGVIGYTF. The CDR3 region has the DNA TGTGCCAGCAGCTTGGAGGGGGGCGTGATCGGCTACACCTTC.

This clonotype came up a few times. The V gene is TRBV5-1, the J gene TRBJ1-1, with D perhaps TRBD1 (6 bases). The germline V gene encodes CDR1 SGHRS and CDR2 YFSETQ. This CDR3 has 14 amino acids. V was clipped by 4 bases and J by 1 base, with 11 bases between them. CDR3 region: CASSLPGENTEAFF. The CDR3 bases are TGCGCCAGCAGCCTCCCAGGGGAGAACACTGAAGCTTTCTTT.

V and J are TRBV24-1 and TRBJ1-1, with 9 bases lining up with TRBD1. This CDR3 region has 14 residues. With V trimmed by 4 bases and J by 5 bases, 4 bases remained unmatched. Germline loops: CDR1 KGHDR, CDR2 SFDVKD. CDR3 residues: CATSETGQGTEAFF. DNA for the CDR3: TGTGCCACCAGTGAGACCGGACAGGGGACTGAAGCTTTCTTT.

This clonotype was seen at least ten times. The CDR3, as DNA: TGTGCCAGGACAGCCTCTGGGGCCAACGTCCTGACTTTC. It codes for CARTASGANVLTF. The chain joins TRBV19 to TRBJ2-6; D is possibly TRBD1 (5 bases). Trimming removed 9 bases at V and 0 bases at J, with 6 bases between. Germline CDR1 LNHDA, CDR2 SQIVND (reference sequence). The CDR3 runs to 13 residues.

This clonotype was seen a handful of times. This rearrangement joins TRBV10-3 to TRBJ1-1; D is undetermined. The germline V and J ends were trimmed by 10 bases and 4 bases, with 19 bases remaining between them. This CDR3 has 14 amino acids. Germline V lookup: CDR1 ENHRY, CDR2 SYGVKD. The CDR3 sequence: CASKVRSESTEAFF. The DNA of the CDR3 is TGTGCCAGCAAGGTGAGGTCCGAGAGCACTGAAGCTTTCTTT.

This clonotype was observed many times. The rearrangement links TRBV19 to TRBJ1-2; TRBD1 might be the D (5 bases). V shed 7 bases and J shed 7 bases, with 19 bases lying between them. This CDR3 comprises 14 residues. Germline CDR1 LNHDA, CDR2 SQIVND (reference sequence). DNA of the CDR3: TGTGCCAGTACTTTCGAGGGGCGCGGTCTTGGCTACACCTTC. This translates into CASTFEGRGLGYTF.

The chain carries TRBV25-1 and TRBJ2-1, with D perhaps TRBD2 (5 bases). The ends were cut back, 6 bases at V and 3 bases at J, with 15 bases in the middle. Germline CDR1 MGHDK, CDR2 SYGVNS. The CDR3 extends over 15 amino acids. The CDR3 DNA is TGTGCCAGCAGGCCAACGGGAAGCTTCTACAATGAGCAGTTCTTC. Translating it yields CASRPTGSFYNEQFF.

The V gene is TRBV14, the J gene TRBJ1-6; 7 bases are a match to TRBD1. This CDR3 spans 14 amino acids. With 4 bases clipped from V and 10 bases from J, the junction kept 7 bases outside the gene matches. CDR1 and CDR2 from the germline V gene are SGHDN and FVKESK. The CDR3 sequence is CASSPNRGSSPLHF. As DNA, the CDR3 is TGTGCCAGCAGCCCTAACAGGGGTAGCTCACCCCTCCACTTT.

V and J are TRBV7-9 and TRBJ1-2; D is unclear. The CDR3 is made up of 14 amino acids. Trimming shortened V by 6 bases and J by 7 bases, and 18 bases separated the two germline ends. Germline V gene data show CDR1 as SEHNR and CDR2 as FQNEAQ (reference sequence). CDR3 sequence reads: CASSPTGQISGYTF. CDR3 DNA sequence: TGTGCCAGCAGTCCCACCGGGCAAATATCTGGCTACACCTTC.

This clonotype has at least ten counts. This rearrangement joins TRBV2 to TRBJ1-1; D possibly corresponds to TRBD1 (5 bases). Trimming pared 6 bases from V and 0 bases from J, leaving 11 bases between. The CDR3 is 14 residues long. The V gene's germline CDR1 is SNHLY and CDR2 FYNNEI. The CDR3 here is CASSVQAMNTEAFF. Written as DNA, the CDR3 is TGTGCCAGCAGCGTACAGGCGATGAACACTGAAGCTTTCTTT.

The CDR3 loop reads CASSLLNGELFF. The CDR3 bases are TGTGCCAGCAGTTTACTTAACGGGGAGCTGTTTTTT. The V gene is TRBV12-3 or TRBV12-4, the J gene TRBJ2-2; D remains ambiguous. Between the trimmed V and J ends, which lost 2 bases and 7 bases, there was a span of 5 bases. The CDR3 is made up of 12 amino acids.

The rearrangement joins TRBV11-3 to TRBJ1-1, with D possibly TRBD1 on 5 matching bases. Trimming stripped 5 bases from V and 5 bases from J, with 18 bases between. CDR1 is SGHNT, CDR2 YENEEA, per germline. The CDR3 consists of 15 residues. The CDR3 nucleotides read TGTGCCAGCAGCCCCGACCTGGGGACGGTAACTGAAGCTTTCTTT. This codes for CASSPDLGTVTEAFF.

This clonotype was counted at least ten times. The rearrangement uses TRBV29-1 and TRBJ1-4, with TRBD1 as a possible D gene (6 bases). The CDR3 loop spans 12 amino acids. V was clipped by 6 bases and J by 7 bases, with 12 bases between them. CDR1 and CDR2 (germline): SQVTM, ANQGSEA. CDR3 loop: CSVGGAREKLFF. CDR3 in DNA: TGCAGCGTGGGGGGGGCGCGTGAAAAACTGTTTTTT.

This chain uses TRBV15 with TRBJ1-6; D gene unclear. The CDR3 is made up of 13 amino acids. The V gene's germline CDR1 is LNHNV and CDR2 YYDKDF (reference sequence). V was shortened by 3 bases and J by 7 bases, with 7 bases between the two germline ends. The CDR3 loop is CATSRNSNSPLHF. The CDR3 DNA follows: TGTGCCACCAGCAGGAATTCCAATTCACCCCTCCACTTT.

This clonotype came up a few times. V and J are TRBV7-9 and TRBJ1-4; D unresolved. Germline V gives CDR1 SEHNR, CDR2 FQNEAQ (reference sequence). There are 13 residues in the CDR3. Trimming cost V 3 bases and J 8 bases, with 10 bases left between them. This CDR3 reads CASSLAGREKLFF. The CDR3 DNA reads TGTGCCAGCAGCTTGGCGGGTCGAGAAAAACTGTTTTTT.

Comment on this clonotype: A read error may account for a junction end that differs from germline. This chain joins TRBV10-3 and TRBJ2-7; maybe TRBD1 (6 bases). This CDR3 has 14 amino acids. Germline-derived CDR1 and CDR2 are ENHRY and SYGVKD. CDR3 in amino acids: CASSERAGVSEQYF. CDR3 coding DNA: TGTGCCAGCAGTGAAAGGGCAGGGGTATCCGAGCAGTACTTC.

In the case of this clonotype: Compared with germline, one end of the junction differs, possibly owing to a read error. The J gene is TRBJ2-5, the V gene TRBV29-1; TRBD2 is a possible D gene (5 bases). The CDR3 has 12 amino acids. Germline assignment: CDR1 SQVTM and CDR2 ANQGSEA. DNA for the CDR3: TGCAGCATTGAAGAGGGCAGAGAGACCCAGTACTTC. This gives the protein CSIEEGRETQYF. The full variable domain, in which reference TRBV29-1 and TRBJ2-5 provide the parts outside the CDR3, is SAVISQKPSRDICQRGTSLTIQCQVDSQVTMMFWYRQQPGQSLTLIATANQGSEATYESGFVIDKFPISRPNLTFSTLTVSNMSPEDSSIYLCSIEEGRETQYFGPGTRLLVL.

A note on this clonotype: With a much larger clone just one base away, this may be a read error. CDR3 sequence (DNA): TGTGCCATCAGTTACTCGACTAGCGGGGGTGGGGCCAACGTCCTGACTTTC. It encodes CAISYSTSGGGANVLTF. V gene TRBV10-3 combines with J gene TRBJ2-6; 12 bases are a match to TRBD2. V gave up 5 bases and J gave up 3 bases; unmatched junction bases: 5. Germline V gives CDR1 ENHRY, CDR2 SYGVKD. This CDR3 region has 17 residues.

Many counts were recorded for this clonotype. The chain links TRBV19 to TRBJ1-2, with 10 bases fitting TRBD1. CDR3 length: 14 amino acids. Per the germline V gene, CDR1 is LNHDA and CDR2 is SQIVND (reference sequence). With V trimmed by 6 bases and J by 6 bases, 7 bases remained unmatched. CDR3 nucleotides: TGTGCCAGTAGCTGGGGACAGGGGAACCATGGCTACACCTTC. Protein sequence: CASSWGQGNHGYTF.

For this clonotype: The junction differs from germline at one of its ends, possibly a read error. The chain joins TRBV2 to TRBJ2-5; no clear D. Germline V gene lookup returns CDR1 SNHLY and CDR2 FYNNEI. The CDR3 totals 11 residues. CDR3 residues: CASSRAEAQYF. CDR3 nucleotide sequence: TGTGCCAGCAGTAGAGCAGAGGCCCAGTACTTC.

This clonotype was found a few times. V usage is TRBV4-3 and J usage is TRBJ2-2; 7 bases align to TRBD2. This CDR3 spans 14 amino acids. CDR1 LGHNA and CDR2 YSLEER come from the germline V gene. V dropped 3 bases and J dropped 6; count of bases not matched to a gene: 4. DNA for the CDR3: TGCGCCAGCAGCCATAACGCGGGGGCCGGGGAGCTGTTTTTT. Protein: CASSHNAGAGELFF.

This clonotype has just a few counts. This chain uses TRBV19 with TRBJ2-2; unclear D gene. This CDR3 comprises 13 residues. Germline CDR1 and CDR2: LNHDA and SQIVND (reference sequence). Between the trimmed V and J ends, which lost 3 bases and 3 bases, there was a span of 5 bases. CDR3 sequence (DNA): TGTGCCAGTAGTATTGCGTACACCGGGGAGCTGTTTTTT. It is translated as CASSIAYTGELFF.

J is TRBJ1-3 and V is TRBV9; D is uncertain. Trimming pared 4 bases from V and 6 bases from J, leaving 17 bases between. This CDR3 is built from 15 residues. The germline V gene has CDR1 SGDLS and CDR2 YYNGEE. The CDR3 spells CASSHGGSTANTIYF. CDR3 DNA sequence: TGTGCCAGCAGCCATGGTGGGAGTACTGCAAACACCATATATTTT.

The rearrangement uses TRBV25-1 and TRBJ1-2; D not resolved. The V gene lost 7 bases and the J gene lost 6 bases, with 12 bases spanning the gap. Germline lookup yields CDR1 MGHDK and CDR2 SYGVNS. This CDR3 is built from 12 residues. CDR3 nucleotide sequence: TGTGCCAGCATTGGGAAGAGTAATGGCTACACCTTC. Translated: CASIGKSNGYTF.

This clonotype showed up just a few times. This chain uses TRBV12-3 or TRBV12-4 with TRBJ1-2; 7 nucleotides align to TRBD1. This CDR3 is 14 amino acids long. V was clipped by 3 bases and J by 5 bases; unmatched bases: 6. CDR3 coding DNA: TGTGCCAGCAGTTTCACAGGGGATCGATATGGCTACACCTTC. This translates into CASSFTGDRYGYTF.

The genes are TRBV7-9 and TRBJ2-5, with D perhaps given as TRBD1 or TRBD2 (7 bases each). CDR1 and CDR2 from the germline V gene are SEHNR and FQNEAQ (reference sequence). The CDR3 is made up of 14 amino acids. The V end was cut by 7 bases, the J end by 5 bases, with 17 bases between. The CDR3 coding sequence is TGTGCCAGCACCGTCCAGGGGGGGCTCGAGACCCAGTACTTC. The encoded protein is CASTVQGGLETQYF.

The table lists this clonotype with many counts. The rearrangement links TRBV10-3 to TRBJ1-6, with 9 positions matching TRBD1. CDR1 ENHRY and CDR2 SYGVKD come from the germline V gene. The CDR3 consists of 14 residues. The ends lost 6 bases at V and 9 bases at J; junction bases unmatched: 6. Here the CDR3 DNA reads TGTGCCATCAGGGGGACAGGGAGTAGTTCACCCCTCCACTTT. As protein: CAIRGTGSSSPLHF.